Included here is one TCR beta chain sequence, with context. Antigen: not known. Regions amplified from RNA transcripts were the TCR beta CDR3 regions. The study used the HTBI primer set for a first-round RT-PCR of the TCR CDR3. TCRdb itself ran the multiplex PCR reads through MiXCR, one entry per CDR3 protein. There are about 710,000 distinct CDR3 sequences in the sample; roughly 15% occur only once, and around 7.7% lies in the top ten. This entry is derived from a study of T cells in Graves' hyperthyroidism and ophthalmopathy. Whole-study results and caveats: Most thyroid clonotypes with frequency above 0.001 were detected in blood.

The CDR3 totals 12 residues. V was trimmed by 6 bases and J by 2 bases, leaving 7 bases between them. Germline CDR1 MDHEN, CDR2 SYDVKM. Newly diagnosed hyperthyroidism patients aged 18 to 65 years had disease lasting under 2 months. The TCR sequence derives from a man aged 18 to 35 with Graves' hyperthyroidism. Sample: blood. The chain joins TRBV28 to TRBJ1-2, with D unresolved. Here the CDR3 reads CASRDVNYGYTF. The DNA for the CDR3 is TGTGCCAGCAGAGACGTAAACTATGGCTACACCTTC.